These 16 T cell receptor beta chains came from one sample sequenced in a study of response to subunit inactivated influenza vaccine. Using its own MiXCR run on the RT-PCR reads, TCRdb lists one record per CDR3 protein. This sample yields hundreds of thousands of distinct CDR3 sequences, of which 12% to 15% are seen a single time; approximately 7.6% belongs to the top ten. This specimen was PBMCs from blood, taken approximately 15 days before vaccination. These TCRs come from a man aged 50 or older who received an inactivated influenza vaccine.

The chain joins TRBV5-1 to TRBJ2-7, with 10 bases matching TRBD1. V was pared by 4 bases and J by 4 bases, with 14 bases of the junction left unmatched. Germline V lookup: CDR1 SGHRS, CDR2 YFSETQ. The CDR3 spans 17 residues. Here the CDR3 reads CASSIPIPGQGLYEQYF. The CDR3 nucleotides read TGCGCCAGCAGCATTCCCATACCGGGACAGGGGTTGTACGAGCAGTACTTC. The full variable domain, in which reference TRBV5-1 and TRBJ2-7 provide the parts outside the CDR3, is KAGVTQTPRYLIKTRGQQVTLSCSPISGHRSVSWYQQTPGQGLQFLFEYFSETQRNKGNFPGRFSGRQFSNSRSEMNVSTLELGDSALYLCASSIPIPGQGLYEQYFGPGTRLTVT.

This clonotype was observed a few times. The chain recombines TRBV12-3 or TRBV12-4 with TRBJ1-3; D gene ambiguous. The germline V and J ends were trimmed by 5 bases and 4 bases, with 9 bases remaining between them. This CDR3 is 13 amino acids long. This CDR3 reads CASSPSLGNTIYF. CDR3 in DNA: TGTGCCAGCAGTCCGTCGTTAGGAAACACCATATATTTT.

In this sample, this clonotype turned up a few times. The V gene is TRBV15, the J gene TRBJ1-4, with 7 nucleotides matching TRBD1. CDR1 and CDR2 (germline): LNHNV, YYDKDF (reference sequence). V lost 1 base, J lost 6 bases, and 8 bases stayed unmatched. The CDR3 runs to 16 residues. CDR3: CATSRGGAGGDEKLFF. CDR3 DNA: TGTGCCACCAGCAGAGGGGGCGCAGGGGGGGATGAAAAACTGTTTTTT.

The CDR3 spells CASSPGQDTRSDTQYF. The CDR3 DNA follows: TGTGCCAGCAGCCCAGGACAGGACACCCGATCAGATACGCAGTATTTT. The J gene is TRBJ2-3, the V gene TRBV28; 7 nucleotides match TRBD1. CDR1 and CDR2 from the germline V gene are MDHEN and SYDVKM. The CDR3 spans 16 residues. The trim removed 6 bases at V and 4 bases at J, leaving 13 bases unmatched.

This clonotype was seen many times. The rearrangement uses TRBV20-1 and TRBJ2-1, with 11 bases matching TRBD2. This CDR3 region has 14 residues. CDR1 is DFQATT, CDR2 SNEGSKA, per germline (reference sequence). The ends lost 6 bases at V and 10 bases at J; junction bases unmatched: 11. The CDR3 reads CSAPRTSGWEEQFF. Here the CDR3 DNA reads TGCAGTGCACCAAGGACTAGCGGGTGGGAGGAGCAGTTCTTC.

The chain is built from TRBV4-1 and TRBJ1-6; TRBD1 is a possible D gene (5 bases). The V end lost 0 bases, the J end lost 7 bases, and 10 bases lay between the germline ends. CDR1 and CDR2 from the germline V gene are MGHRA and YSYEKL. The CDR3 is 15 amino acids. As DNA, the CDR3 is TGCGCCAGCAGCCAAGATTGGGCAGGGAATTCACCCCTCCACTTT. Its protein is CASSQDWAGNSPLHF.

The chain uses TRBV12-3 or TRBV12-4 and TRBJ2-5; TRBD1 aligns across 12 bases. This CDR3 is 16 amino acids long. The ends lost 6 bases at V and 4 bases at J; junction bases unmatched: 9. CDR3 amino acids: CASRLNRDRGRETQYF. Here the CDR3 DNA reads TGTGCCAGCAGACTCAACCGGGACAGGGGGCGAGAGACCCAGTACTTC.

This clonotype has at least ten counts. V and J are TRBV18 and TRBJ2-7; D might be TRBD2 (5 bases). The V gene lost 3 bases and the J gene lost 3 bases, with 15 bases spanning the gap. Germline CDR1 KGHSH, CDR2 LQKENI. CDR3 length: 15 residues. The CDR3 sequence: CASSPSGVGRYEQYF. The CDR3 DNA reads as TGTGCCAGCTCACCGTCCGGGGTCGGACGCTACGAGCAGTACTTC.

J is TRBJ1-4 and V is TRBV4-2; 9 bases align to TRBD1. Germline CDR1 LGHNA, CDR2 YNFKEQ. The trim removed 6 bases at V and 8 bases at J, leaving 13 bases unmatched. The CDR3 is 16 amino acids. The CDR3 bases are TGTGCCAGCAGGGAGAACTTCCGGGACAGGGACGAAAAACTGTTTTTT. This translates into CASRENFRDRDEKLFF.

The chain links TRBV20-1 to TRBJ1-6; 7 bases align to TRBD1. Germline assignment: CDR1 DFQATT and CDR2 SNEGSKA (reference sequence). The CDR3 sequence is 16 residues long. J was trimmed by 11 bases and V by 1 base; bases with no gene match: 14. The CDR3 DNA is TGCAGTGCTAGAGTTTGGGACAGCCCCTCAGGGGCACCCCTCCACTTT. Protein: CSARVWDSPSGAPLHF.

This clonotype was counted only a few times. The chain joins TRBV20-1 to TRBJ2-1, with 8 bases lining up with TRBD2. V gave up 0 bases and J gave up 7 bases; unmatched junction bases: 5. Germline CDR1 DFQATT, CDR2 SNEGSKA (reference sequence). This CDR3 contains 14 residues. The CDR3 DNA sequence: TGCAGTGCTAGAGAAGCGGGAGTTAGAAATGAGCAGTTCTTC. This sequence encodes CSAREAGVRNEQFF.

The chain uses TRBV5-6 and TRBJ2-6; D not certain. Trimming stripped 0 bases from V and 0 bases from J, with 7 bases between. The germline CDR1 and CDR2 sequences are SGHDT and YYEEEE. The CDR3 consists of 16 residues. The CDR3 loop is CASSLASASGANVLTF. CDR3 nucleotide sequence: TGTGCCAGCAGCTTGGCCTCTGCCTCTGGGGCCAACGTCCTGACTTTC.

This clonotype was seen a few times. The chain links TRBV12-3 or TRBV12-4 to TRBJ2-2; TRBD1 or TRBD2 may be the D gene (5 bases each). This CDR3 is 16 amino acids long. The V end was cut by 3 bases, the J end by 0 bases, with 11 bases between. The CDR3 region has the DNA TGTGCCAGCAGTTTGGGACGGATCGCGAACACCGGGGAGCTGTTTTTT. It translates to CASSLGRIANTGELFF.

This clonotype was seen ten or more times. The genes are TRBV28 and TRBJ2-7; 7 bases are a match to TRBD1. The CDR3 is made up of 14 amino acids. Losses at the gene ends were 5 bases for V and 0 bases for J; bases not matched to a gene: 4. Per the germline V gene, CDR1 is MDHEN and CDR2 is SYDVKM. In DNA, the CDR3 is TGTGCCAGCAGTAACCGGGACAGCTCCTACGAGCAGTACTTC. It encodes CASSNRDSSYEQYF.

This clonotype was observed a few times. The chain couples TRBV3-1 to TRBJ2-1; D uncertain. Trimming cost V 4 bases and J 7 bases, with 17 bases left between them. Per germline, CDR1 LGHDT and CDR2 YNNKEL (reference sequence). The length of the CDR3 is 15 residues. The CDR3 region has the DNA TGTGCCAGCAGCCCTTCTGGTTGGCTCCCGAATGAGCAGTTCTTC. It encodes CASSPSGWLPNEQFF.

At least ten counts were recorded for this clonotype. V is TRBV2 and J is TRBJ2-1; 10 bases agree with TRBD2. The CDR3 sequence is 15 residues long. Germline V gives CDR1 SNHLY, CDR2 FYNNEI. With 7 bases clipped from V and 6 bases from J, the junction kept 9 bases outside the gene matches. As DNA, the CDR3 is TGTGCCAGCAACTCCGGACTAGCGGCTGTCAATGAGCAGTTCTTC. Translating gives CASNSGLAAVNEQFF.